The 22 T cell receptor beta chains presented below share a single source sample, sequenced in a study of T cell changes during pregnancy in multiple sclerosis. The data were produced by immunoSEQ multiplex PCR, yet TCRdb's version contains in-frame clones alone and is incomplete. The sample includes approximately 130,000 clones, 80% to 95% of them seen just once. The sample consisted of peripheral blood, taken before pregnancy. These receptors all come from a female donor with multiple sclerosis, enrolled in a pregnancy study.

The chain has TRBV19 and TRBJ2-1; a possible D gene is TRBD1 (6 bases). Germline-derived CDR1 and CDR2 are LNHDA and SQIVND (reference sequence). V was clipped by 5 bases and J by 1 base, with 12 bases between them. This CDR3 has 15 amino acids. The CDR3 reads CASSQTGPSYNEQFF. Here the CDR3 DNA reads TGTGCCAGTAGTCAGACAGGACCTTCCTACAATGAGCAGTTCTTC.

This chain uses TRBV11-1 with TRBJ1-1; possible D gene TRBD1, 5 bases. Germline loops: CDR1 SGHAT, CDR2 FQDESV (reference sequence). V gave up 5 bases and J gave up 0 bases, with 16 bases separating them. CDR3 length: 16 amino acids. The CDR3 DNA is TGTGCCAGCAGCCTTAATCCAGGGCGCCTGAACACTGAAGCTTTCTTT. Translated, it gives CASSLNPGRLNTEAFF.

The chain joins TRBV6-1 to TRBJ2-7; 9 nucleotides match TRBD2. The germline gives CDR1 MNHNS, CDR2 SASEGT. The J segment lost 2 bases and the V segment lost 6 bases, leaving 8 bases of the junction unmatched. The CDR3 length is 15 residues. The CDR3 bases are TGTGCCAGCAGGGGACTAGCCGGGGGGGCCTACGAGCAGTACTTC. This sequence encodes CASRGLAGGAYEQYF.

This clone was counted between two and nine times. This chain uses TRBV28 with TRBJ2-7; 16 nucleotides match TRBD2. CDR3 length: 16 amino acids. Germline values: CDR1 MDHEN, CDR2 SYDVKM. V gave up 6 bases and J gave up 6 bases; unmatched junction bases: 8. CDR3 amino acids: CASSGTSGRGLPEQYF. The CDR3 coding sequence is TGTGCCAGCAGCGGGACTAGCGGGAGGGGCCTCCCCGAGCAGTACTTC.

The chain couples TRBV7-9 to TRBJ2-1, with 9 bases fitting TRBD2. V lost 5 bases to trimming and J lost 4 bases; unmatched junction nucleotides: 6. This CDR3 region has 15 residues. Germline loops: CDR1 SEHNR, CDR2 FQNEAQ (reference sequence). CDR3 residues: CASSRSGSIYNEQFF. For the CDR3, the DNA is TGTGCCAGCAGCCGTAGCGGGAGCATTTACAATGAGCAGTTCTTC.

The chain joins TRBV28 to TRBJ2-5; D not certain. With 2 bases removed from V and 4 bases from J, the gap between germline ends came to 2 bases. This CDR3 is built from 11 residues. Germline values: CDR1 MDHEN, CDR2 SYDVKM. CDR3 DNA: TGTGCCAGCAGTTTACTAGAGACCCAGTACTTC. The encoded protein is CASSLLETQYF. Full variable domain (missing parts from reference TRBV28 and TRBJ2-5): DVKVTQSSRYLVKRTGEKVFLECVQDMDHENMFWYRQDPGLGLRLIYFSYDVKMKEKGDIPEGYSVSREKKERFSLILESASTNQTSMYLCASSLLETQYFGPGTRLLVL.

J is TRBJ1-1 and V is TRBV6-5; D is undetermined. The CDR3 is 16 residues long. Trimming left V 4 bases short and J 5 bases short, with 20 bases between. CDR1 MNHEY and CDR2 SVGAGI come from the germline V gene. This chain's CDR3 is CASSSRRVGRSTEAFF. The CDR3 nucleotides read TGTGCCAGCAGTTCACGCCGGGTAGGGAGAAGTACTGAAGCTTTCTTT.

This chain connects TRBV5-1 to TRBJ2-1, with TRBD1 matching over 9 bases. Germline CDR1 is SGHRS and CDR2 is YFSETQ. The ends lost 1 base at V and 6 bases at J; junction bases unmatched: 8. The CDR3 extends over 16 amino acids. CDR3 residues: CASSLIGTGPFNEQFF. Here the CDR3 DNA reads TGCGCCAGCAGCTTGATCGGGACAGGGCCCTTCAATGAGCAGTTCTTC.

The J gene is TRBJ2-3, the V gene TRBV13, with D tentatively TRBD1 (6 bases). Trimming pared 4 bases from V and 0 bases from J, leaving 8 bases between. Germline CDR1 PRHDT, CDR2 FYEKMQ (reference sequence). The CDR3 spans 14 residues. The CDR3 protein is CASSSGQSTDTQYF. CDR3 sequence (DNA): TGTGCCAGCAGCTCCGGACAGAGCACAGATACGCAGTATTTT.

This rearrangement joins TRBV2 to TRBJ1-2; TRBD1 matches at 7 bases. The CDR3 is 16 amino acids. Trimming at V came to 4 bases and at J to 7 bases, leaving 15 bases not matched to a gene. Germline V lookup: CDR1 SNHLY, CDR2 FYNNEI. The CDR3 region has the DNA TGTGCCAGCAGTGCCCTACGGACAGGCCCATTCCTTGGCTACACCTTC. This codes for CASSALRTGPFLGYTF.

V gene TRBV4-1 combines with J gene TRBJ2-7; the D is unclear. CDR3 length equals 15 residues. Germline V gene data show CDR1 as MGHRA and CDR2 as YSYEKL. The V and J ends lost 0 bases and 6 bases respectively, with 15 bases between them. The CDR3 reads CASSQEVVRSSEQYF. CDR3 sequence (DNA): TGCGCCAGCAGCCAAGAAGTAGTGCGGAGTTCCGAGCAGTACTTC.

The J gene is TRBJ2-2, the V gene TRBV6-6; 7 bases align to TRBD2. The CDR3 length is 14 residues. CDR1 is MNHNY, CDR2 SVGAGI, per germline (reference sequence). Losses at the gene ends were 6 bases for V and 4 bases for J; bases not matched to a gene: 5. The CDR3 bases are TGTGCCAGCAGCGCCGGCGGGGGCACCGGGGAGCTGTTTTTT. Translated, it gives CASSAGGGTGELFF.

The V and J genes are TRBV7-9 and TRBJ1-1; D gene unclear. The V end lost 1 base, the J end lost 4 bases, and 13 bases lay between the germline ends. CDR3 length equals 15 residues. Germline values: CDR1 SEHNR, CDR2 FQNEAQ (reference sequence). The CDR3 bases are TGTGCCAGCAGCTTAGAGCCCCTAGACGGCACTGAAGCTTTCTTT. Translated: CASSLEPLDGTEAFF.

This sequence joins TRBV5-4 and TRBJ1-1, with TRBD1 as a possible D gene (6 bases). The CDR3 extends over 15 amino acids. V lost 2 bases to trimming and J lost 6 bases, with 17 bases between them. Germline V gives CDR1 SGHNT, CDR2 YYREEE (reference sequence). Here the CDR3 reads CASSFRQQGSAEAFF. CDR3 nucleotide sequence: TGTGCCAGCAGCTTCCGCCAACAGGGAAGTGCTGAAGCTTTCTTT.

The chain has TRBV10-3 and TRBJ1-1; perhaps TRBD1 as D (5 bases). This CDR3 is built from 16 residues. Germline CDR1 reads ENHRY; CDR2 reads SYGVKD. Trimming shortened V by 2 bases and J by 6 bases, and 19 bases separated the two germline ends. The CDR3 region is CAISELRGGGLAEAFF. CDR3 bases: TGTGCCATCAGTGAGCTCCGGGGGGGTGGGTTGGCTGAAGCTTTCTTT.

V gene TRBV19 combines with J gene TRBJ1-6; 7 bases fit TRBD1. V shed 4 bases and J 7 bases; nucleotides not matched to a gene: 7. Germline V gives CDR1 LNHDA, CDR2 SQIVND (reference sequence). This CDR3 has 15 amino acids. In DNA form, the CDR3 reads TGTGCCAGTAGTACATACAGGGGCGACAATTCACCCCTCCACTTT. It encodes CASSTYRGDNSPLHF.

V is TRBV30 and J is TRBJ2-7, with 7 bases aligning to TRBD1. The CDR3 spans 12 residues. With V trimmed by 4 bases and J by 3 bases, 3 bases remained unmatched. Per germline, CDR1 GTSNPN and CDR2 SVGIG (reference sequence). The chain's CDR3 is CAWIGQDYEQYF. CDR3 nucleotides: TGTGCCTGGATCGGACAGGACTACGAGCAGTACTTC. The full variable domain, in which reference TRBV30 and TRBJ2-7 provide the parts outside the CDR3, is SQTIHQWPATLVQPVGSPLSLECTVEGTSNPNLYWYRQAAGRGLQLLFYSVGIGQISSEVPQNLSASRPQDRQFILSSKKLLLSDSGFYLCAWIGQDYEQYFGPGTRLTVT.

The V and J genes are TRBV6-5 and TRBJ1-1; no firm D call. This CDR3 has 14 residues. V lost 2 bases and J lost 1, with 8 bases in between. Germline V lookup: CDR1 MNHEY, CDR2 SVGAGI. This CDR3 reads CASSYKAGNTEAFF. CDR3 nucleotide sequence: TGTGCCAGCAGTTACAAGGCAGGGAACACTGAAGCTTTCTTT.

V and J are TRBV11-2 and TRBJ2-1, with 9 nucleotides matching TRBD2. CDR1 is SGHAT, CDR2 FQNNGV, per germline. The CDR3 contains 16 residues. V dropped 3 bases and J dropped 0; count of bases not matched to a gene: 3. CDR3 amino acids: CASSFPAGGSYNEQFF. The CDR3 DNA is TGTGCCAGCAGCTTTCCAGCGGGGGGCTCCTACAATGAGCAGTTCTTC. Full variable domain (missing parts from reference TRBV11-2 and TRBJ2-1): EAGVAQSPRYKIIEKRQSVAFWCNPISGHATLYWYQQILGQGPKLLIQFQNNGVVDDSQLPKDRFSAERLKGVDSTLKIQPAKLEDSAVYLCASSFPAGGSYNEQFFGPGTRLTVL.

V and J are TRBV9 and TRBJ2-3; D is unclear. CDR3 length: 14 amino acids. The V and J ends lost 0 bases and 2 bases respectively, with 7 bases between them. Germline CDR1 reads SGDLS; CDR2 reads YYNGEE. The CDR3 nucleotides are TGTGCCAGCAGCGTAGTTGCGGCCACAGATACGCAGTATTTT. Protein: CASSVVAATDTQYF.

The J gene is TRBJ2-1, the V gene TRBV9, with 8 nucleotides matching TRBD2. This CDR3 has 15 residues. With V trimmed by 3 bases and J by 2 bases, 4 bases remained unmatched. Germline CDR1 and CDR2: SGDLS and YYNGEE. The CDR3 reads CASSAAGGAYNEQFF. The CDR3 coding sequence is TGTGCCAGCAGCGCCGCCGGGGGGGCCTACAATGAGCAGTTCTTC.

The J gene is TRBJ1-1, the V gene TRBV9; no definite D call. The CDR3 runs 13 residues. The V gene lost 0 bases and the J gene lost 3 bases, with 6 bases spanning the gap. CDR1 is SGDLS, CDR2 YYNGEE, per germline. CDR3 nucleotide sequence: TGTGCCAGCAGCGTAGGCGGGGACACTGAAGCTTTCTTT. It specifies CASSVGGDTEAFF.